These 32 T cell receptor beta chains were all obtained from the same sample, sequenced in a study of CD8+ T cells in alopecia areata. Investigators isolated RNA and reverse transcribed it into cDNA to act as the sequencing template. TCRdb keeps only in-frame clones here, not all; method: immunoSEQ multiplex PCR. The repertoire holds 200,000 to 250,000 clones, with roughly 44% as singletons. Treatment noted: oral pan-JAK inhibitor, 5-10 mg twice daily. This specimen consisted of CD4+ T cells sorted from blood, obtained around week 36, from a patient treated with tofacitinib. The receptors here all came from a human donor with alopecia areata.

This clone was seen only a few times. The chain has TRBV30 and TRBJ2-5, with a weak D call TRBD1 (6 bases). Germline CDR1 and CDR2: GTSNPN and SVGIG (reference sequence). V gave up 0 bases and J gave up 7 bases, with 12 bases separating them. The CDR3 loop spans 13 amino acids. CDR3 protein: CAWSVGTSGTQYF. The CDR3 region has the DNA TGTGCCTGGAGTGTCGGGACATCCGGGACCCAGTACTTC.

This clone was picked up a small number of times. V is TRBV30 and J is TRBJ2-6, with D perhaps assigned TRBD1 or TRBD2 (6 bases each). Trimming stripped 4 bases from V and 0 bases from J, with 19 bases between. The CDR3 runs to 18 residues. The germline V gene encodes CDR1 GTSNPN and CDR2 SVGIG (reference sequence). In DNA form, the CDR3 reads TGTGCCTGGATAATCGCGGGGCAGGGGAGCTCTGGGGCCAACGTCCTGACTTTC. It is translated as CAWIIAGQGSSGANVLTF.

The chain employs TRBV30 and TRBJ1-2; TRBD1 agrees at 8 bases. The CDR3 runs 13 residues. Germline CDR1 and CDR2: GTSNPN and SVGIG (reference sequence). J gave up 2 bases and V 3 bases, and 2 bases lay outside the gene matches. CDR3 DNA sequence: TGTGCCTGGAGGCCAGGGGGCAACTATGGCTACACCTTC. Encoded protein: CAWRPGGNYGYTF.

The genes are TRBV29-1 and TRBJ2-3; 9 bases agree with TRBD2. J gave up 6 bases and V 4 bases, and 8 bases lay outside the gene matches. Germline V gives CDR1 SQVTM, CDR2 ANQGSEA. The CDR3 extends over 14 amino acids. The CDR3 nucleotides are TGCAGCGTTGTAGGTAGCGGGAGTCGGGATACGCAGTATTTT. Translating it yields CSVVGSGSRDTQYF.

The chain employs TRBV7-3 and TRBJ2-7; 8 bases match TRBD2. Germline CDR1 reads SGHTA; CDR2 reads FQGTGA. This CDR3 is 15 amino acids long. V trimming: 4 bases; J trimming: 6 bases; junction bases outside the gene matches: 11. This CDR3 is CASSSYLRAGAEQYF. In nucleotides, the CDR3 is TGTGCCAGCAGCTCCTACCTTAGAGCGGGAGCCGAGCAGTACTTC.

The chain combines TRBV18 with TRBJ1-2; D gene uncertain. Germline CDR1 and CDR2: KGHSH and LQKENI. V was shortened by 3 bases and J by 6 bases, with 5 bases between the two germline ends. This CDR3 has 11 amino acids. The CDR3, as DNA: TGTGCCAGCTCACCCGGGGATGGCTACACCTTC. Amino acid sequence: CASSPGDGYTF. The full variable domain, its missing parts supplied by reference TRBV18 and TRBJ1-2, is NAGVMQNPRHLVRRRGQEARLRCSPMKGHSHVYWYRQLPEEGLKFMVYLQKENIIDESGMPKERFSAEFPKEGPSILRIQQVVRGDSAAYFCASSPGDGYTFGSGTRLTVV.

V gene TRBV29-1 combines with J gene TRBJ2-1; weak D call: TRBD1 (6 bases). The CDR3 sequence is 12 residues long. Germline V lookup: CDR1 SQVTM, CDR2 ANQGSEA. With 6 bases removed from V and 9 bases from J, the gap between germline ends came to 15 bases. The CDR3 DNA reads TGCAGCGTGGGGGTCAGGGGCGGTGAGCAGTTCTTC. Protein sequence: CSVGVRGGEQFF.

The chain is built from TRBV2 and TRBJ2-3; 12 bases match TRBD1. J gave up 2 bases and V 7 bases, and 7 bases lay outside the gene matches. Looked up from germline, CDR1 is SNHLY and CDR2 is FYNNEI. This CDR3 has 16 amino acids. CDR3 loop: CASTGTGGSNTDTQYF. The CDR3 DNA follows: TGTGCCAGCACCGGGACAGGGGGCTCGAACACAGATACGCAGTATTTT.

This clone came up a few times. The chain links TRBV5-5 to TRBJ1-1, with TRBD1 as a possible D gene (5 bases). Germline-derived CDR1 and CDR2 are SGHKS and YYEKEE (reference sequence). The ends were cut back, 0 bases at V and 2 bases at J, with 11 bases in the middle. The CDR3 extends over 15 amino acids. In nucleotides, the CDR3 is TGTGCCAGCAGCTTGGATCTGGGACTTAACACTGAAGCTTTCTTT. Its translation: CASSLDLGLNTEAFF. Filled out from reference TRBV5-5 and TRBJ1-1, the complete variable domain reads DAGVTQSPTHLIKTRGQQVTLRCSPISGHKSVSWYQQVLGQGPQFIFQYYEKEERGRGNFPDRFSARQFPNYSSELNVNALLLGDSALYLCASSLDLGLNTEAFFGQGTRLTVV.

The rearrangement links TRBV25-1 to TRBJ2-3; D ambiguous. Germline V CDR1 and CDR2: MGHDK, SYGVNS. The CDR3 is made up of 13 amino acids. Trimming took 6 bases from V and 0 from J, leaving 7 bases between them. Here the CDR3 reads CASRRPSTDTQYF. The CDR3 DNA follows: TGTGCCAGCAGACGACCAAGCACAGATACGCAGTATTTT.

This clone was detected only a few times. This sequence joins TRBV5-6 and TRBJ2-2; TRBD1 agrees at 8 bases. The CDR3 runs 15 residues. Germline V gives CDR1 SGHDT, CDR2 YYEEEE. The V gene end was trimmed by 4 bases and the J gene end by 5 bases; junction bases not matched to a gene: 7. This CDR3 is CASSPQGAGTGELFF. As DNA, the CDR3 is TGTGCCAGCAGCCCGCAGGGGGCGGGGACCGGGGAGCTGTTTTTT.

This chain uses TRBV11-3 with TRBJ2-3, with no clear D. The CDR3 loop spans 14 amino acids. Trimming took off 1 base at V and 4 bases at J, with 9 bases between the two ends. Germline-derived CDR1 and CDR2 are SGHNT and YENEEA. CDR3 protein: CASSLGGRADTQYF. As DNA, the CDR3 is TGTGCCAGCAGCTTAGGGGGAAGGGCAGATACGCAGTATTTT.

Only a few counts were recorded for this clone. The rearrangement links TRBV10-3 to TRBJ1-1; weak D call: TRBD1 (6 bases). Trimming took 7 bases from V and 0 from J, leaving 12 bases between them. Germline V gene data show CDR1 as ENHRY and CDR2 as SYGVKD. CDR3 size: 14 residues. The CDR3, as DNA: TGTGCCATCAAACCGACAGGAGTGAACACTGAAGCTTTCTTT. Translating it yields CAIKPTGVNTEAFF.

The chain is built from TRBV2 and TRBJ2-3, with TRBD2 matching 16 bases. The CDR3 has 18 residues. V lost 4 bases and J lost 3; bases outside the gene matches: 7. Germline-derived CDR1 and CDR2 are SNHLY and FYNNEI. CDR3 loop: CASSAGTSGRGWTDTQYF. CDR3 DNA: TGTGCCAGCAGTGCCGGGACTAGCGGGAGGGGTTGGACAGATACGCAGTATTTT.

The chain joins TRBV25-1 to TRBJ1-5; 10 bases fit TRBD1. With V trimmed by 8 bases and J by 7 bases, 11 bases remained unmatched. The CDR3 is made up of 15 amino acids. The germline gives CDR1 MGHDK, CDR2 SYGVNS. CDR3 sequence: CASGEMTGGVQPQHF. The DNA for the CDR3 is TGTGCCAGCGGAGAAATGACAGGGGGCGTGCAGCCCCAGCATTTT.

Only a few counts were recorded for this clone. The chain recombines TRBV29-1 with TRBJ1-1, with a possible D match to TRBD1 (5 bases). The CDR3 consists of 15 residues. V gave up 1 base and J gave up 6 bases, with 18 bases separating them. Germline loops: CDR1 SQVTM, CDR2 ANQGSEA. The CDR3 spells CSVEGSEGTVAEAFF. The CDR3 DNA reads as TGCAGCGTTGAAGGGAGTGAGGGGACGGTCGCTGAAGCTTTCTTT.

The CDR3 spells CASSPTGVGSSEQYF. The CDR3 nucleotides are TGTGCCAGCAGCCCCACTGGTGTAGGGTCCAGCGAGCAGTACTTC. This chain connects TRBV7-3 to TRBJ2-7; D call uncertain. Germline CDR1 and CDR2: SGHTA and FQGTGA. The CDR3 is 15 residues long. The V end was cut by 5 bases, the J end by 6 bases, with 20 bases between.

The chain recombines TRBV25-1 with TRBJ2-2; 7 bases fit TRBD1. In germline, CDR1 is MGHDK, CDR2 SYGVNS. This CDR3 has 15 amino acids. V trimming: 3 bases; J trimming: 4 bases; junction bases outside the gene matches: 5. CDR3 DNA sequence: TGTGCCAGCAGTGACCTGACAGGGTTCACCGGGGAGCTGTTTTTT. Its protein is CASSDLTGFTGELFF.

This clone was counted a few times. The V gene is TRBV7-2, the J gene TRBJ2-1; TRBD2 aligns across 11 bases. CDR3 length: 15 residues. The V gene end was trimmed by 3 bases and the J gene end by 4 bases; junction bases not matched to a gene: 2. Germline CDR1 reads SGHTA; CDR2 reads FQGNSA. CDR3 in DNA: TGTGCCAGCAGCTTTACTAGCGGGGGTTACAATGAGCAGTTCTTC. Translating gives CASSFTSGGYNEQFF.

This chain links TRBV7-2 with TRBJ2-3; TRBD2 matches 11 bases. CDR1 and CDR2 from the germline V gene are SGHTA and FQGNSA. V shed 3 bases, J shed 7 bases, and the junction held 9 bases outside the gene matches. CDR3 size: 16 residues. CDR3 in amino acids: CASSLASGRSSNTQYF. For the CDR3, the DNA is TGTGCCAGCAGCTTGGCTAGCGGGAGGTCCTCCAATACGCAGTATTTT. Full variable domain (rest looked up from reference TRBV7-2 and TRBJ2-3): GAGVSQSPSNKVTEKGKDVELRCDPISGHTALYWYRQSLGQGLEFLIYFQGNSAPDKSGLPSDRFSAERTGGSVSTLTIQRTQQEDSAVYLCASSLASGRSSNTQYFGPGTRLTVL.

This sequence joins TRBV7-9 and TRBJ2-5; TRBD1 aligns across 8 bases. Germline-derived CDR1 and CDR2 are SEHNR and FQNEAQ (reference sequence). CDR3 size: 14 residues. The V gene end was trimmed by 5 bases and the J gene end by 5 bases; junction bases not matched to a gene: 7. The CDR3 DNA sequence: TGTGCCAGCAGCGACAGGGGAGGAGAGGAGACCCAGTACTTC. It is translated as CASSDRGGEETQYF.

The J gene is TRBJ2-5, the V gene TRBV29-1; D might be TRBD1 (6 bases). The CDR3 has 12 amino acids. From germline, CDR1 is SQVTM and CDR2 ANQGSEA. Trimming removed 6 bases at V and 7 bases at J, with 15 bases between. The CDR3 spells CSVRQALGTQYF. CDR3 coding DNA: TGCAGCGTCCGACAGGCGCTGGGGACCCAGTACTTC.

CDR3 region: CASSPGLMGALDTQYF. The CDR3 region has the DNA TGCGCCAGCAGCCCGGGACTAATGGGCGCCCTAGATACGCAGTATTTT. V usage is TRBV5-1 and J usage is TRBJ2-3; 7 positions match TRBD2. Germline CDR1 is SGHRS and CDR2 is YFSETQ. V shed 4 bases, J shed 5 bases, and the junction held 13 bases outside the gene matches. The CDR3 length is 16 residues.

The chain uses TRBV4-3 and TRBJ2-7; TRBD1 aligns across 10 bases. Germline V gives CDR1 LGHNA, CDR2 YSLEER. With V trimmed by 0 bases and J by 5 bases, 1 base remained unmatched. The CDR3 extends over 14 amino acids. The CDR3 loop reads CASSQEGTGDEQYF. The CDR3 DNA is TGCGCCAGCAGCCAAGAAGGGACAGGGGACGAGCAGTACTTC.

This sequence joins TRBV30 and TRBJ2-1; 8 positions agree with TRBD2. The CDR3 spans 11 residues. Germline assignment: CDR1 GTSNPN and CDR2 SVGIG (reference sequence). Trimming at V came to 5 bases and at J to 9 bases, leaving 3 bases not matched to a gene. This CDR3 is CAWGLAVEQFF. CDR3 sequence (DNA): TGTGCCTGGGGACTAGCTGTTGAGCAGTTCTTC.

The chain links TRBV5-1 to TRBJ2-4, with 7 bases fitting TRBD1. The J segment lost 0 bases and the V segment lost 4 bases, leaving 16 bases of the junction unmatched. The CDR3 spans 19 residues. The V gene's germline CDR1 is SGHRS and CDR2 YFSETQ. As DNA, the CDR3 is TGCGCCAGCAGCCCCCAGGTGAGGGCAGGGGGTGTAGCCAAAAACATTCAGTACTTC. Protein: CASSPQVRAGGVAKNIQYF. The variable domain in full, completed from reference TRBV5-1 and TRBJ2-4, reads KAGVTQTPRYLIKTRGQQVTLSCSPISGHRSVSWYQQTPGQGLQFLFEYFSETQRNKGNFPGRFSGRQFSNSRSEMNVSTLELGDSALYLCASSPQVRAGGVAKNIQYFGAGTRLSVL.

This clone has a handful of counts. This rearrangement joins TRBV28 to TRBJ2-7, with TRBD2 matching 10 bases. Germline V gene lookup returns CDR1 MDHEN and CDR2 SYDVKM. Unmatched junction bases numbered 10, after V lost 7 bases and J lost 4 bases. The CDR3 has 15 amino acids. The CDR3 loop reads CASTVGGLASYEQYF. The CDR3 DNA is TGTGCCAGCACCGTGGGGGGACTAGCGTCTTACGAGCAGTACTTC.

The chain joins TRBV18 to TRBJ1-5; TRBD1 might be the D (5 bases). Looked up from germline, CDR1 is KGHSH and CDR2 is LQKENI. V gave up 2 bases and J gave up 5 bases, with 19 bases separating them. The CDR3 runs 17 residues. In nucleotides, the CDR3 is TGTGCCAGCTCACCAAGAGTATCGGGGCTGGCCGATCAGCCCCAGCATTTT. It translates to CASSPRVSGLADQPQHF.

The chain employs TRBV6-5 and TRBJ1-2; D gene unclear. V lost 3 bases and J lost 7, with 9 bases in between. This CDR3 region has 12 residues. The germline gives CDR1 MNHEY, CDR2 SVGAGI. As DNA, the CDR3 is TGTGCCAGCAGTTATTCGGGAGGTGGCTACACCTTC. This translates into CASSYSGGGYTF.

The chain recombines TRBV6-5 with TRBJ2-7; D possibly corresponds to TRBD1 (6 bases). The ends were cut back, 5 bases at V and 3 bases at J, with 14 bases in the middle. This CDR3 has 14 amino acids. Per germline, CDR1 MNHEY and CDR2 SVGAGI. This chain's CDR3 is CASSRRDRNYEQYF. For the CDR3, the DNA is TGTGCCAGCAGTCGCCGAGACAGGAACTACGAGCAGTACTTC.

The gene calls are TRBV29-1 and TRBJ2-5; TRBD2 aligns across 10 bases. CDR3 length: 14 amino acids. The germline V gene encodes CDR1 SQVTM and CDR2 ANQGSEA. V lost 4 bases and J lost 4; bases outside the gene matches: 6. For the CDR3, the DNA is TGCAGCGTTGCTATAGCGGGAGGAGGAGAGACCCAGTACTTC. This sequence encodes CSVAIAGGGETQYF.

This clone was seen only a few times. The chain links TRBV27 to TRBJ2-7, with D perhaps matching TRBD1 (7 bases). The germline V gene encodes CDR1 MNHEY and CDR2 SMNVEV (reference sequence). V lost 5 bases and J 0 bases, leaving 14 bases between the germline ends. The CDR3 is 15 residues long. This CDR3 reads CASSELQGGSYEQYF. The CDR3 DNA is TGTGCCAGCAGTGAATTGCAGGGGGGCTCCTACGAGCAGTACTTC.